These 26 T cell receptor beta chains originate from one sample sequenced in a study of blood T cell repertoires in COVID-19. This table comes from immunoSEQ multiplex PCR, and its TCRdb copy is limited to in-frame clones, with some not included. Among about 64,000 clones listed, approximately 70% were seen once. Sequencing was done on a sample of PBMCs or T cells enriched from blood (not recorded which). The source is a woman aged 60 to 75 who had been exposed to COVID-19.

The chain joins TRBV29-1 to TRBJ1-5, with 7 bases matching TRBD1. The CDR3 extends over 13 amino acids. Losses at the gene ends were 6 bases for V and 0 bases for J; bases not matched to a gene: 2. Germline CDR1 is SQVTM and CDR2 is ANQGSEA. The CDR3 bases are TGCAGCGTCCGACAGGGTAGCAATCAGCCCCAGCATTTT. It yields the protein CSVRQGSNQPQHF.

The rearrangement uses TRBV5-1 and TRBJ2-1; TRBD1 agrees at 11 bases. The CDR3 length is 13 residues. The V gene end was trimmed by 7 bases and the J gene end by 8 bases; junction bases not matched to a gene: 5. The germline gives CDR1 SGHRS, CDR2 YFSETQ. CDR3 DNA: TGCGCCAGCCGGAGGACAGGGGGCCATGAGCAGTTCTTC. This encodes CASRRTGGHEQFF.

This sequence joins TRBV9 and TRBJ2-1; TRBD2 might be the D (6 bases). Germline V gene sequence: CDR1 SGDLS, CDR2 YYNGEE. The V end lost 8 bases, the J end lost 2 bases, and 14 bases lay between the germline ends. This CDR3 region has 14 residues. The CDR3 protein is CASGAGIPYNEQFF. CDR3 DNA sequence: TGTGCCAGTGGCGCGGGGATCCCCTACAATGAGCAGTTCTTC.

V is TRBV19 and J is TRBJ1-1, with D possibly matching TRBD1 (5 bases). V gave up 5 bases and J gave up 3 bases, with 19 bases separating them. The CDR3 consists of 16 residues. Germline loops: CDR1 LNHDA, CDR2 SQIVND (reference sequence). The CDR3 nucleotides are TGTGCCAGTAGTCCCAACAGGTTTTGGGCAGACACTGAAGCTTTCTTT. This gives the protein CASSPNRFWADTEAFF.

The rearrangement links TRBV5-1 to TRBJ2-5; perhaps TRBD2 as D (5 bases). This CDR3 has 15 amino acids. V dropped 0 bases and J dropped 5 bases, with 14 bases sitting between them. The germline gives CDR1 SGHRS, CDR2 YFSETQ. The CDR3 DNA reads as TGCGCCAGCAGCTTGGCTGAGAATAGCGCGGAGACCCAGTACTTC. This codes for CASSLAENSAETQYF. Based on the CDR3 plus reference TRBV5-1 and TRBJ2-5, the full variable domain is KAGVTQTPRYLIKTRGQQVTLSCSPISGHRSVSWYQQTPGQGLQFLFEYFSETQRNKGNFPGRFSGRQFSNSRSEMNVSTLELGDSALYLCASSLAENSAETQYFGPGTRLLVL.

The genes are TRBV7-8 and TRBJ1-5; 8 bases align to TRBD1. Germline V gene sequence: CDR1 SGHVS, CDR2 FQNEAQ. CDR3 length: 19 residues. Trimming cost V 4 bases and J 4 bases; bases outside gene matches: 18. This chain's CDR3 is CASSSPTGTGTLPNQPQHF. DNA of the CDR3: TGTGCCAGCAGCTCTCCCACCGGGACAGGAACACTACCTAATCAGCCCCAGCATTTT.

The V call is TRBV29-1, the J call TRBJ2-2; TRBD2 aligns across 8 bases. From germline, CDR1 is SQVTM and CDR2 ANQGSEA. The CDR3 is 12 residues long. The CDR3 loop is CSSGTGTGELFF. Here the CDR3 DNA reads TGCAGTAGCGGGACGGGCACCGGGGAGCTGTTTTTT.

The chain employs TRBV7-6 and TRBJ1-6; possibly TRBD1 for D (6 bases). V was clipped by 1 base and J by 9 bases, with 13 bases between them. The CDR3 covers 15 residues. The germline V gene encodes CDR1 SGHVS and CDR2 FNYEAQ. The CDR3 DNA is TGTGCCAGCAGCTTAGTAGGGGGAAATGGTTCACCCCTCCACTTT. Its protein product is CASSLVGGNGSPLHF.

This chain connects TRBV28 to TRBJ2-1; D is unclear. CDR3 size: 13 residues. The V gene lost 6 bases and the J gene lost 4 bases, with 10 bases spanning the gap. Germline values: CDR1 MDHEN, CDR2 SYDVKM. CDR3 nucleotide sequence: TGTGCCAGCAGACAGCCTAATTACAATGAGCAGTTCTTC. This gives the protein CASRQPNYNEQFF.

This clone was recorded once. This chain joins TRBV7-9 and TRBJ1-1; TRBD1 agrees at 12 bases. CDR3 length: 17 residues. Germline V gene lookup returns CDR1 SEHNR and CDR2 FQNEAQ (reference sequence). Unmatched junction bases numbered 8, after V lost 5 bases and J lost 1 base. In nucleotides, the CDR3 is TGTGCCAGCAGCCCCGGGACAGGGGGCGCGAGGAACACTGAAGCTTTCTTT. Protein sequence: CASSPGTGGARNTEAFF.

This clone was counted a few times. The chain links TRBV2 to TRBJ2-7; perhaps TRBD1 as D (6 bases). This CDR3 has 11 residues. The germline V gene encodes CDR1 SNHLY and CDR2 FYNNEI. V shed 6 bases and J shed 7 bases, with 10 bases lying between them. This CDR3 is CASSARGEQYF. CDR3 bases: TGTGCCAGCAGCGCTAGGGGGGAGCAGTACTTC.

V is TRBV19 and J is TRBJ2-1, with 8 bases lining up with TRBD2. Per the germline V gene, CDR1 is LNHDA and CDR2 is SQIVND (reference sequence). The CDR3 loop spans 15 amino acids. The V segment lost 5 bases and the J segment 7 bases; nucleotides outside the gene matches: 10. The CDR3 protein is CASSVLSGGGNEQFF. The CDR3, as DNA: TGTGCCAGTAGTGTCCTCAGCGGGGGCGGGAATGAGCAGTTCTTC.

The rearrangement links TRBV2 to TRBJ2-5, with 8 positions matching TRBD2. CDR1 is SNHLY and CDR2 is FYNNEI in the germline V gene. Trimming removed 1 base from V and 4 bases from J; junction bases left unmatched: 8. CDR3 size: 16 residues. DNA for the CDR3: TGTGCCAGCAGTGAAGGGGTGCGGGAGGTCGGAGAGACCCAGTACTTC. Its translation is CASSEGVREVGETQYF. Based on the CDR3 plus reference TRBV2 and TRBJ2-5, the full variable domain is EPEVTQTPSHQVTQMGQEVILRCVPISNHLYFYWYRQILGQKVEFLVSFYNNEISEKSEIFDDQFSVERPDGSNFTLKIRSTKLEDSAMYFCASSEGVREVGETQYFGPGTRLLVL.

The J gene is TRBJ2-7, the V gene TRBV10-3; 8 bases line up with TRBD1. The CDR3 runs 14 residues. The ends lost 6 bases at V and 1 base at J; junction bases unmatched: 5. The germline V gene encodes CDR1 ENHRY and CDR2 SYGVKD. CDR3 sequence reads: CAIREDRASYEQYF. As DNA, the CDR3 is TGTGCCATCAGGGAGGACAGGGCATCCTACGAGCAGTACTTC.

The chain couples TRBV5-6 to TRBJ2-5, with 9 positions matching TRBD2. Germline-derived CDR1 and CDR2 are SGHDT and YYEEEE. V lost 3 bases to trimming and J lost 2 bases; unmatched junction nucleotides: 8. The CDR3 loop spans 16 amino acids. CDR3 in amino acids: CASSSQAGGLQETQYF. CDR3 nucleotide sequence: TGTGCCAGCAGCTCCCAAGCGGGAGGACTACAAGAGACCCAGTACTTC. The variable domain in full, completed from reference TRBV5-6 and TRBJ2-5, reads DAGVTQSPTHLIKTRGQQVTLRCSPKSGHDTVSWYQQALGQGPQFIFQYYEEEERQRGNFPDRFSGHQFPNYSSELNVNALLLGDSALYLCASSSQAGGLQETQYFGPGTRLLVL.

The CDR3 reads CASSGGTGYYGYTF. CDR3 bases: TGTGCCAGCAGCGGGGGAACGGGCTACTATGGCTACACCTTC. The rearrangement joins TRBV25-1 to TRBJ1-2; TRBD1 might be the D (5 bases). Germline CDR1 is MGHDK and CDR2 is SYGVNS. CDR3 length equals 14 residues. The V end was cut by 6 bases, the J end by 3 bases, with 14 bases between.

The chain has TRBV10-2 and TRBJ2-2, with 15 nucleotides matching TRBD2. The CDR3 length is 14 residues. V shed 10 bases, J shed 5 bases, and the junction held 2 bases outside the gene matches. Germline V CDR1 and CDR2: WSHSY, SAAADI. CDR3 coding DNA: TGCGCCATCGGACTAGCGGGAGGGACCGGGGAGCTGTTTTTT. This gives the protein CAIGLAGGTGELFF.

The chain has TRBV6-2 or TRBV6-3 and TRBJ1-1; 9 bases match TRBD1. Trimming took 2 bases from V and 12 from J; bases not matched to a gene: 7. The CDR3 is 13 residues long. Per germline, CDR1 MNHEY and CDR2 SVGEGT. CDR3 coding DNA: TGTGCCAGCAGTTACCCAGGACAGGGGAGAACTTTCTTT. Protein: CASSYPGQGRTFF.

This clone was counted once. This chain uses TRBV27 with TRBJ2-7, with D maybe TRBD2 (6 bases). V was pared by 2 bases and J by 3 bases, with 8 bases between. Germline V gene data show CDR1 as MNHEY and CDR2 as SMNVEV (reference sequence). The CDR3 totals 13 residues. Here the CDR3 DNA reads TGTGCCAGCAGTTTAGGGACTTACTACGAGCAGTACTTC. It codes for CASSLGTYYEQYF.

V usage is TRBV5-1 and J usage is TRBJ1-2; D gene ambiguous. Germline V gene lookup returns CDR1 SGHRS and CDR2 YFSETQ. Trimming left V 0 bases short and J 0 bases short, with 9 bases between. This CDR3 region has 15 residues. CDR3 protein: CASSLESGANYGYTF. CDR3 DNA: TGCGCCAGCAGCTTGGAGAGCGGCGCTAACTATGGCTACACCTTC. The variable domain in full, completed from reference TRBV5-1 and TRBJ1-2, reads KAGVTQTPRYLIKTRGQQVTLSCSPISGHRSVSWYQQTPGQGLQFLFEYFSETQRNKGNFPGRFSGRQFSNSRSEMNVSTLELGDSALYLCASSLESGANYGYTFGSGTRLTVV.

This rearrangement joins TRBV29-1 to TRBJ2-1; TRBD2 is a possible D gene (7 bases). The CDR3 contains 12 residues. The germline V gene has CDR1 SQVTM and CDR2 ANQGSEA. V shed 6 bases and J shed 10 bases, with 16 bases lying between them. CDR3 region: CSVPGGSWEQFF. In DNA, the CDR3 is TGCAGCGTCCCGGGGGGCAGTTGGGAGCAGTTCTTC.

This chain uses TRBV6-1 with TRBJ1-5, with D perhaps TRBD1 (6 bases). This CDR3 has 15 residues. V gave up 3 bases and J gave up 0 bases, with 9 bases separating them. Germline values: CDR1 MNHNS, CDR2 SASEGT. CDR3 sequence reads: CASSDRTDSNQPQHF. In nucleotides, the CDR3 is TGTGCCAGCAGTGACAGGACAGATAGCAATCAGCCCCAGCATTTT.

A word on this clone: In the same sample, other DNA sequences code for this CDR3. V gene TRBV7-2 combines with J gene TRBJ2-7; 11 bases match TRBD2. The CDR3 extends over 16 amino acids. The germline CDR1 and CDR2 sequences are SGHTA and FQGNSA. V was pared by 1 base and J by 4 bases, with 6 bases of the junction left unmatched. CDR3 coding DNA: TGTGCCAGCAGCTTAGAAGGGACTAGCGGATCTTACGAGCAGTACTTC. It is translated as CASSLEGTSGSYEQYF.

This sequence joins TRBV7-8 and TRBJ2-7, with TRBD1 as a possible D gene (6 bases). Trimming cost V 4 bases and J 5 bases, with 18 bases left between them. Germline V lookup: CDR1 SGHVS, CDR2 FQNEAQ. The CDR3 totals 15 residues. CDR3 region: CASSSTGMGYDEQYF. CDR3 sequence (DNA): TGTGCCAGCAGCTCTACAGGGATGGGGTACGACGAGCAGTACTTC.

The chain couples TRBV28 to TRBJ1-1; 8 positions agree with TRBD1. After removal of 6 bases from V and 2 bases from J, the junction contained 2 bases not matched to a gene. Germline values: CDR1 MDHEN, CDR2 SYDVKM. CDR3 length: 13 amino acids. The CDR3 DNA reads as TGTGCCAGCAGGGGACAGGCCAACACTGAAGCTTTCTTT. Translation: CASRGQANTEAFF.

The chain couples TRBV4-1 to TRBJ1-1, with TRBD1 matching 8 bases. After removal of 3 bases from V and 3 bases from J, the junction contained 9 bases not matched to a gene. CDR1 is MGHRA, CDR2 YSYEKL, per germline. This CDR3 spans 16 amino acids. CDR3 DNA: TGCGCCAGCAGCCACGGACAGGGTTCCCGGGACACTGAAGCTTTCTTT. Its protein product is CASSHGQGSRDTEAFF.